This T cell receptor (beta chain) was identified in a study of T-cell memory formation after mild COVID-19. Study-wide results and caveats: Contracting CD4+ clones were located mainly in CM and EM, and CD8+ clones in EMRA. In second-wave clones peaking day 37, SARS-CoV-2 specificity remained unconfirmed. Some SARS-CoV-2-responding clones were already detected in memory before infection. CD4/CD8 balance characterized clones contracting day 15 to 85, and CD4+ skew characterized later expanders.

In regard to this clonotype: Its antigen is unknown.

MiXCR, applied by TCRdb to the 5' RACE reads, yields one record per CDR3 protein. Here the sample spans more than 350,000 distinct CDR3 sequences, around 20% being singletons. The TCR sequence derives from an adult woman who had mild COVID-19 (a few samples of this study predate the infection). Cell type and time point are not known. Sequencing was performed on PBMCs or a T cell subset sorted from them (not recorded which).

CDR3 in amino acids: CASSLVGREEYF. The CDR3 nucleotides are TGTGCCAGCAGCTTAGTGGGGCGGGAGGAGTACTTC. This rearrangement joins TRBV7-9 to TRBJ2-7; TRBD2 aligns across 8 bases. V shed 1 base and J 11 bases; nucleotides not matched to a gene: 4. There are 12 residues in the CDR3. From germline, CDR1 is SEHNR and CDR2 FQNEAQ (reference sequence).